The T cell receptor (beta chain) described here comes from a study of cytomegalovirus exposure and HLA in healthy donors. Study overall: Within the Caucasian-associated ancestry cluster were roughly 82% of the 350 to 400 genotyped donors.

The PCR used 60 Vbeta and 13 Jbeta primers. The method was immunoSEQ multiplex PCR; TCRdb's version includes in-frame clones alone and lacks a portion of them. The sample carries about 75,000 clones, approximately 82% recorded once. A remark on this clone: Its antigen is still unknown.

Findings and caveats of the study: Sequencing depth across donors, presence/absence analyses assumed, was roughly uniform. Sequencing probably produced one cluster of sequence variants that were highly shared. Most TCR sequences were uncommon, yet certain public TCRs appeared in many donors.

In germline, CDR1 is SGHRS, CDR2 YFSETQ. V was trimmed by 0 bases and J by 1 base, leaving 10 bases between them. The CDR3 has 16 amino acids. The TCR comes from a man aged 18 to 29 in good health and CMV-seronegative. The sample comprised PBMCs. The rearrangement links TRBV5-1 to TRBJ2-2, with a tentative D call TRBD1 (6 bases). The CDR3, as DNA: TGCGCCAGCAGCTTGGATAACAGGGTGAACACCGGGGAGCTGTTTTTT. It specifies CASSLDNRVNTGELFF.